These 13 T cell receptor beta chains share one sample of origin, sequenced in a study of blood T cells in healthy people across ages. A second PCR of roughly 6 to 12 cycles used a sample-barcoded 5' primer and a J-beta primer mix. TCRdb called the 5' RACE reads again in MiXCR, with one record for every CDR3 protein. The table lists around 700,000 distinct CDR3 sequences, around a quarter of them singletons. These data also featured in a second study, about T cells of mothers and their children.

What was sequenced was blood. The receptors come from a boy between 10 and 17 years old in good health.

This clonotype has more than one count but fewer than ten. The chain employs TRBV12-3 or TRBV12-4 and TRBJ2-5, with D uncertain. Trimming removed 3 bases from V and 5 bases from J, with 13 bases in between. CDR3 size: 14 residues. The CDR3 bases are TGTGCCAGCAGTTTGTTGGGCAGCAACGAGACCCAGTACTTC. This translates into CASSLLGSNETQYF.

This rearrangement joins TRBV4-1 to TRBJ2-5; the match to TRBD2 covers 11 bases. Germline V lookup: CDR1 MGHRA, CDR2 YSYEKL. Trimming at V came to 1 base and at J to 5 bases, leaving 12 bases not matched to a gene. The CDR3 sequence is 18 residues long. CDR3 DNA sequence: TGCGCCAGCAGCCAAGTGTGGCTAGCGGGAGGAGTAGGGGAGACCCAGTACTTC. Its protein is CASSQVWLAGGVGETQYF.

The V call is TRBV11-2, the J call TRBJ1-4; 9 nucleotides line up with TRBD1. The CDR3 contains 14 residues. Unmatched junction bases numbered 6, after V lost 5 bases and J lost 8 bases. Germline CDR1 and CDR2: SGHAT and FQNNGV. CDR3 residues: CASSPDRGGEKLFF. DNA of the CDR3: TGTGCCAGCAGCCCGGACAGGGGTGGCGAAAAACTGTTTTTT.

The genes are TRBV29-1 and TRBJ1-1, with D possibly matching TRBD1 (6 bases). The CDR3 is 11 residues long. Per the germline V gene, CDR1 is SQVTM and CDR2 is ANQGSEA. The V end lost 4 bases, the J end lost 10 bases, and 13 bases lay between the germline ends. Here the CDR3 DNA reads TGCAGCGTTGTTCCCCGCAGGGGAGCTTTCTTT. It translates to CSVVPRRGAFF.

J is TRBJ2-5 and V is TRBV29-1; tentatively, D is TRBD1 or TRBD2 (5 bases each). The CDR3 is made up of 15 amino acids. V gave up 6 bases and J gave up 0 bases, with 17 bases separating them. Germline CDR1 and CDR2: SQVTM and ANQGSEA. The CDR3 DNA reads as TGCAGCGTGGTAGGGACCGCGACGGACCAAGAGACCCAGTACTTC. Its translation: CSVVGTATDQETQYF.

V is TRBV27 and J is TRBJ1-2; D unresolved. The CDR3 has 13 residues. V lost 3 bases, J lost 2 bases, and 7 bases lay in between. The germline gives CDR1 MNHEY, CDR2 SMNVEV (reference sequence). Here the CDR3 DNA reads TGTGCCAGCAGTTTCGGAGAGAACTATGGCTACACCTTC. This sequence encodes CASSFGENYGYTF.

This clonotype has just a few counts. The chain has TRBV11-2 and TRBJ1-2; maybe TRBD1 (5 bases). From germline, CDR1 is SGHAT and CDR2 FQNNGV. V lost 5 bases to trimming and J lost 4 bases, with 14 bases between them. The CDR3 runs 14 residues. This chain's CDR3 is CASSPTGGGYGYTF. CDR3 DNA: TGTGCCAGCAGCCCCACAGGCGGGGGCTATGGCTACACCTTC. The whole variable domain, remainder taken from reference TRBV11-2 and TRBJ1-2, is EAGVAQSPRYKIIEKRQSVAFWCNPISGHATLYWYQQILGQGPKLLIQFQNNGVVDDSQLPKDRFSAERLKGVDSTLKIQPAKLEDSAVYLCASSPTGGGYGYTFGSGTRLTVV.

The rearrangement links TRBV5-1 to TRBJ2-5, with D perhaps matching TRBD2 (6 bases). The CDR3 runs to 16 residues. Trimming shortened V by 1 base and J by 2 bases, and 15 bases separated the two germline ends. Germline CDR1 SGHRS, CDR2 YFSETQ. The CDR3 DNA follows: TGCGCCAGCAGCTTGCCCTCCGGGACTGATCAAGAGACCCAGTACTTC. Translated: CASSLPSGTDQETQYF. The full variable domain, in which reference TRBV5-1 and TRBJ2-5 provide the parts outside the CDR3, is KAGVTQTPRYLIKTRGQQVTLSCSPISGHRSVSWYQQTPGQGLQFLFEYFSETQRNKGNFPGRFSGRQFSNSRSEMNVSTLELGDSALYLCASSLPSGTDQETQYFGPGTRLLVL.

This chain joins TRBV18 and TRBJ1-1, with D possibly matching TRBD1 (6 bases). Trimming left V 2 bases short and J 1 base short, with 14 bases between. The CDR3 spans 16 residues. CDR1 and CDR2 from the germline V gene are KGHSH and LQKENI. The CDR3 loop reads CASSPMGGQENTEAFF. CDR3 bases: TGTGCCAGCTCACCAATGGGGGGGCAAGAGAACACTGAAGCTTTCTTT.

In its sample, this clonotype was seen many times. This sequence joins TRBV3-1 and TRBJ2-7, with 7 bases identical to TRBD2. Germline CDR1 is LGHDT and CDR2 is YNNKEL (reference sequence). J lost 2 bases, V lost 2 bases, and 3 bases had no gene match. This CDR3 is built from 14 residues. In DNA form, the CDR3 reads TGTGCCAGCAGCCAACCGGGACTAACCTACGAGCAGTACTTC. Protein sequence: CASSQPGLTYEQYF.

The genes are TRBV28 and TRBJ1-4; 8 nucleotides line up with TRBD1. J lost 5 bases, V lost 6 bases, and 8 bases had no gene match. The length of the CDR3 is 15 residues. Germline CDR1 is MDHEN and CDR2 is SYDVKM. The DNA of the CDR3 is TGTGCCAGCAGCTCCAGGGGGCGGGGGAATGAAAAACTGTTTTTT. Protein sequence: CASSSRGRGNEKLFF.

The chain links TRBV12-3 or TRBV12-4 to TRBJ2-2; D remains ambiguous. V was cut by 5 bases and J by 4 bases, with 14 bases left in between. The CDR3 has 15 residues. The CDR3 here is CASSLRARTTGELFF. CDR3 nucleotides: TGTGCCAGCAGTCTCCGGGCCCGCACCACCGGGGAGCTGTTTTTT.

This clonotype occurred many times. Its ends do not fully match the called genes, so a read error is possible. The chain carries TRBV27 and TRBJ2-1; no clear D. The CDR3 runs 13 residues. Germline CDR1 and CDR2: MNHEY and SMNVEV (reference sequence). The CDR3 here is CASSLSPYNEQFF. The CDR3 DNA sequence: TGCGCCAGCAGCTTGTCCCCCTACAATGAGCAGTTCTTC.